The source of this T cell receptor beta chain is a study of shared T cell receptors in the human thymus. The method was immunoSEQ multiplex PCR; TCRdb's version includes in-frame clones alone and lacks a portion of them. The sample has hundreds of thousands of clones; around 87% are singletons. The germline V gene encodes CDR1 LNHNV and CDR2 YYDKDF (reference sequence). The germline V and J ends were trimmed by 4 bases and 3 bases, with 10 bases remaining between them. The CDR3 runs 14 residues. The sample was also reused in another study, on human thymus T cells. That investigation notes: Surgeons resected thymus tissue during corrective heart surgery. As related research reported, thymic repertoires overlapped highly among unrelated individuals.

The TCR sequence derives from a boy in the first two years of life with a congenital heart defect. Sequencing used thymocytes. This chain joins TRBV15 and TRBJ1-5; possible D gene TRBD1, 5 bases. The CDR3 DNA sequence: TGTGCCACCAGCATAAGGGGCCCCAATCAGCCCCAGCATTTT. As protein: CATSIRGPNQPQHF.